A single sample gave rise to the 16 T cell receptor beta chains below, sequenced in a study of blood T cells in healthy people across ages. A second PCR, run for about 7 to 12 cycles, used a sample-barcoded 5' primer plus a J-beta primer mix. TCRdb redid the calling of the 5' RACE reads with MiXCR, one entry per CDR3 protein. This table holds hundreds of thousands of distinct CDR3 sequences, 29% found once. Sequencing was done on a sample of blood. These receptors all come from a woman aged 80 or over in good health.

There are many counts of this clonotype. The chain recombines TRBV20-1 with TRBJ2-5, with D uncertain. Germline CDR1 and CDR2: DFQATT and SNEGSKA (reference sequence). V shed 1 base and J shed 5 bases, with 8 bases lying between them. CDR3 length: 12 residues. The CDR3 sequence: CSARVVAETQYF. For the CDR3, the DNA is TGCAGTGCTAGAGTGGTCGCCGAGACCCAGTACTTC.

The sample holds many counts of this clonotype. CDR3 bases: TGCAGTGCTATCCCCCTGGGGGCCTCCTCCTACGAGCAGTACTTC. Its protein product is CSAIPLGASSYEQYF. V usage is TRBV20-1 and J usage is TRBJ2-7; tentative D call: TRBD1 (6 bases). Germline assignment: CDR1 DFQATT and CDR2 SNEGSKA (reference sequence). This CDR3 is 15 amino acids long. Between the trimmed V and J ends, which lost 4 bases and 0 bases, there was a span of 16 bases.

This clonotype was found a few times. The chain has TRBV6-1 and TRBJ1-2; TRBD1 is a possible D gene (6 bases). V lost 1 base to trimming and J lost 7 bases, with 13 bases between them. Germline CDR1 is MNHNS and CDR2 is SASEGT. This CDR3 comprises 14 residues. CDR3 sequence reads: CASSEGGRGRGYTF. CDR3 nucleotides: TGTGCCAGCAGTGAAGGTGGCAGGGGCCGTGGCTACACCTTC.

In its sample, this clonotype was seen a few times. This sequence may be a read error, since a much larger clone differs from it by one base. The rearrangement uses TRBV6-2 or TRBV6-3 and TRBJ2-7, with D perhaps TRBD1 (5 bases). V dropped 8 bases and J dropped 7 bases, with 21 bases sitting between them. The V gene's germline CDR1 is MNHEY and CDR2 SVGEGT. The CDR3 consists of 14 residues. CDR3 coding DNA: TGTGCCAGCCCATGGGGCCCCTCCTACAATGAGCAGTACTTC. Encoded protein: CASPWGPSYNEQYF.

This clonotype was picked up a small number of times. This chain links TRBV7-9 with TRBJ1-1; no clear D gene. The CDR3 extends over 13 amino acids. V lost 4 bases and J 2 bases, leaving 8 bases between the germline ends. CDR1 and CDR2 from the germline V gene are SEHNR and FQNEAQ (reference sequence). The CDR3 region has the DNA TGTGCCAGCAGCTCGGCTTTCAACACTGAAGCTTTCTTT. Amino acids: CASSSAFNTEAFF.

V usage is TRBV20-1 and J usage is TRBJ1-1; D is possibly TRBD1 (5 bases). Germline CDR1 and CDR2: DFQATT and SNEGSKA (reference sequence). Trimming stripped 2 bases from V and 3 bases from J, with 13 bases between. CDR3 length: 14 amino acids. CDR3: CSARPPGGYTEAFF. CDR3 DNA: TGCAGTGCTAGACCCCCTGGGGGTTACACTGAAGCTTTCTTT.

This clonotype was seen at least ten times. This rearrangement joins TRBV9 to TRBJ2-3; 8 nucleotides agree with TRBD2. V lost 8 bases and J lost 6; bases outside the gene matches: 8. Germline CDR1 reads SGDLS; CDR2 reads YYNGEE. CDR3 length: 13 residues. CDR3 in amino acids: CASSGGAVDTQYF. CDR3 in DNA: TGTGCCAGTTCCGGGGGGGCCGTGGATACGCAGTATTTT.

In this sample, this clonotype turned up a few times. The CDR3 DNA reads TGTGCCACCAGCAGAGATTTGTCTAGCGGGGGGAATGAGCAGTACTTC. Its translation is CATSRDLSSGGNEQYF. V gene TRBV15 combines with J gene TRBJ2-5, with 11 bases identical to TRBD2. The CDR3 is made up of 16 amino acids. V lost 0 bases to trimming and J lost 11 bases; unmatched junction nucleotides: 11. The germline V gene encodes CDR1 LNHNV and CDR2 YYDKDF (reference sequence).

This clonotype was seen ten or more times. This CDR3 reads CSVGNSGANVLTF. The CDR3 nucleotides read TGCAGCGTTGGGAACTCTGGGGCCAACGTCCTGACTTTC. This chain connects TRBV29-1 to TRBJ2-6; D gene ambiguous. V was clipped by 4 bases and J by 0 bases, with 4 bases between them. The germline CDR1 and CDR2 sequences are SQVTM and ANQGSEA. The CDR3 totals 13 residues.

This clonotype was counted between two and nine times. This chain connects TRBV5-4 to TRBJ2-2, with D possibly being TRBD1 (6 bases). The CDR3 is 16 amino acids. CDR1 and CDR2 (germline): SGHNT, YYREEE (reference sequence). Trimming cost V 4 bases and J 5 bases, with 18 bases left between them. CDR3 region: CASSQPGHQKTGELFF. The CDR3, as DNA: TGTGCCAGCAGCCAACCGGGACACCAAAAGACCGGGGAGCTGTTTTTT.

This clonotype was seen at least ten times. The rearrangement links TRBV7-9 to TRBJ2-7; 9 bases map to TRBD2. The V segment lost 2 bases and the J segment 2 bases; nucleotides outside the gene matches: 4. Germline V gene sequence: CDR1 SEHNR, CDR2 FQNEAQ (reference sequence). This CDR3 is built from 15 residues. The CDR3 DNA is TGTGCCAGCAGCTTAATCGGACTAGCGACCTACGAGCAGTACTTC. Translating it yields CASSLIGLATYEQYF.

There are many counts of this clonotype. V is TRBV7-2 and J is TRBJ2-4; possibly TRBD1 for D (6 bases). V was trimmed by 5 bases and J by 7 bases, leaving 15 bases between them. CDR1 and CDR2 (germline): SGHTA, FQGNSA. This CDR3 is built from 14 residues. Here the CDR3 DNA reads TGTGCCAGCAGCCCATCAGGGGTTCGGAACATTCAGTACTTC. Amino acids: CASSPSGVRNIQYF.

The gene calls are TRBV12-3 or TRBV12-4 and TRBJ2-5, with TRBD1 matching over 7 bases. The J call may not be correct, given that the DNA end is closer to TRBJ2-7. The CDR3 consists of 13 residues. The CDR3 coding sequence is TGTGCCAGCAGCCCGGACAGGTCCGGCGAGCAGTACTTC. Translating it yields CASSPDRSGEQYF.

This rearrangement joins TRBV27 to TRBJ2-1; D remains ambiguous. Germline CDR1 is MNHEY and CDR2 is SMNVEV (reference sequence). The CDR3 consists of 15 residues. Trimming took off 6 bases at V and 1 base at J, with 13 bases between the two ends. In DNA, the CDR3 is TGTGCCAGCAGCCTTCTGGACGGATCCTACAATGAGCAGTTCTTC. Translation: CASSLLDGSYNEQFF.

This clonotype was detected ten times or more. The rearrangement links TRBV12-3 or TRBV12-4 to TRBJ2-1; no firm D call. V lost 6 bases to trimming and J lost 0 bases, with 15 bases between them. The CDR3 covers 16 residues. CDR3 DNA sequence: TGTGCCAGCAGCCGTCCCGGATCACGCTCCTACAATGAGCAGTTCTTC. This gives the protein CASSRPGSRSYNEQFF.

The rearrangement links TRBV19 to TRBJ1-6; 9 nucleotides align to TRBD1. Germline trimming cut 3 bases from V and 10 bases from J; bases unmatched to any gene: 10. The CDR3 consists of 16 residues. Per the germline V gene, CDR1 is LNHDA and CDR2 is SQIVND (reference sequence). CDR3 residues: CASSIPSQGAGSPLHF. For the CDR3, the DNA is TGTGCCAGTAGTATTCCCTCACAGGGGGCAGGGTCACCCCTCCACTTT. The full variable domain, in which reference TRBV19 and TRBJ1-6 provide the parts outside the CDR3, is DGGITQSPKYLFRKEGQNVTLSCEQNLNHDAMYWYRQDPGQGLRLIYYSQIVNDFQKGDIAEGYSVSREKKESFPLTVTSAQKNPTAFYLCASSIPSQGAGSPLHFGNGTRLTVT.